This T cell receptor (beta chain) is from a study of early T cells in non-severe SARS-CoV-2 infection. The overall study: Sequenced material consisted of bulk RNA (from unsorted whole blood), and chains were unpaired. Study-level findings and limits: VDJdb matches were skewed toward anti-spike CD8 T cell responses.

The germline gives CDR1 MNHEY, CDR2 SMNVEV (reference sequence). Trimming removed 2 bases from V and 4 bases from J; junction bases left unmatched: 16. This CDR3 is built from 18 residues. Details on this clonotype: Its antigen is unknown.

Researchers attached unique molecular identifiers to individual cDNA molecules. TCRdb recomputed calls from the 5' RACE reads with MiXCR, one row per CDR3 protein. This sample has around 40,000 distinct CDR3 sequences, with under 7% found just once. The source material was whole blood. The clonotype originates from an adult who was a healthcare worker with PCR-confirmed SARS-CoV-2 infection or an uninfected control (not recorded which). The rearrangement links TRBV27 to TRBJ1-2; 7 bases match TRBD1. CDR3 DNA sequence: TGTGCCAGCAGTTTAAGGCAGCGACAGGGATCGAGCCTCTATGGCTACACCTTC. It encodes CASSLRQRQGSSLYGYTF.